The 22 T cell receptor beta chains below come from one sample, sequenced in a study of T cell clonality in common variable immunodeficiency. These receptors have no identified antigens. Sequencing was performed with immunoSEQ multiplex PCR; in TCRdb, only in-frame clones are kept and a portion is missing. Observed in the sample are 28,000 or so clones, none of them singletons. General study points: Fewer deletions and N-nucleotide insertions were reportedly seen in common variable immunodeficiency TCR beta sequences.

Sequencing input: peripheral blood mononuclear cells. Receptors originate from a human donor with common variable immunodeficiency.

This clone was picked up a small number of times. The CDR3 bases that were read are TGTGCCAGCAGCCTATTGACAGGGTTCAGCTACGAG. Translating it yields CASSLLTGFSYE. The whole CDR3 protein is CASSLLTGFSYEQYF. The chain recombines TRBV7-9 with TRBJ2-7; the match to TRBD1 covers 7 bases. The read is 3 residues too short to cover the CDR3 end, so that end is filled in from the germline J gene. V lost 5 bases to trimming and J lost 3 bases; unmatched junction nucleotides: 10. CDR1 and CDR2 from the germline V gene are SEHNR and FQNEAQ (reference sequence). This CDR3 is 15 amino acids long.

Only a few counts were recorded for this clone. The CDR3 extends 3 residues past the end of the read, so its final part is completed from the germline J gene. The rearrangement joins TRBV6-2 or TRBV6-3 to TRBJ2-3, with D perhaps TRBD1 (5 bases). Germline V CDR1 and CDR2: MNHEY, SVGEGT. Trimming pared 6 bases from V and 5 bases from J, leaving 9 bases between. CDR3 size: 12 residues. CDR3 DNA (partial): TGTGCCAGCAGCCCCAGGGTAGATACG. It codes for CASSPRVDT. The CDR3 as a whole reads CASSPRVDTQYF.

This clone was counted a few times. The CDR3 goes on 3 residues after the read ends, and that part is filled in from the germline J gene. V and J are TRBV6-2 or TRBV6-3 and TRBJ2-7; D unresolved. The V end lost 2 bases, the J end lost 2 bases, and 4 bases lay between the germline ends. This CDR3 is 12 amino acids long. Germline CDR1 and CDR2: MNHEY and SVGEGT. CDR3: CASSYGPYEQYF. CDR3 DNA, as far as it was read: TGTGCCAGCAGTTACGGGCCCTACGAG.

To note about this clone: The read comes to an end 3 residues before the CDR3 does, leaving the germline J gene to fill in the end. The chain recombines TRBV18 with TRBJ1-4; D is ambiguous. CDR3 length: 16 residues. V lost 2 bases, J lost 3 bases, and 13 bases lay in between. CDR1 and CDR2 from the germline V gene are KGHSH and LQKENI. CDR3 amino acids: CASSPTRNPANEKLFF. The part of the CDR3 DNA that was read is TGTGCCAGCTCACCAACTAGAAATCCAGCTAATGAAAAA.

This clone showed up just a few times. The CDR3 protein is CASSSDRRAQKLFF. CDR3 bases read: TGTGCCAGCAGCTCGGACAGGAGGGCTCAAAAA. This rearrangement joins TRBV7-2 to TRBJ1-4; the match to TRBD1 covers 7 bases. The sequenced fragment ends 3 residues before the CDR3 boundary, so the rest is inferred from the germline J gene. Germline values: CDR1 SGHTA, CDR2 FQGNSA. Germline trimming cut 4 bases from V and 9 bases from J; bases unmatched to any gene: 8. The CDR3 covers 14 residues. Full variable domain (outside the CDR3, taken from reference TRBV7-2 and TRBJ1-4): GAGVSQSPSNKVTEKGKDVELRCDPISGHTALYWYRQSLGQGLEFLIYFQGNSAPDKSGLPSDRFSAERTGGSVSTLTIQRTQQEDSAVYLCASSSDRRAQKLFFGSGTQLSVL.

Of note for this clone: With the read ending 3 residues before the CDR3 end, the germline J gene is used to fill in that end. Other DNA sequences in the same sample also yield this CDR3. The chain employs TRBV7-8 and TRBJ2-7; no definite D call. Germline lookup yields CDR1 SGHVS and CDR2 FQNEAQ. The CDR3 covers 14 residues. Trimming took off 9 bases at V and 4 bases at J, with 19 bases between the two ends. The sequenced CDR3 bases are TGTGCCAGTAGCCCCCCTCAACAGTCTTACGAG. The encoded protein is CASSPPQQSYE. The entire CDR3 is CASSPPQQSYEQYF. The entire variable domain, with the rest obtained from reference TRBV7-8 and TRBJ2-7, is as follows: GAGVSQSPRYKVAKRGQDVALRCDPISGHVSLFWYQQALGQGPEFLTYFQNEAQLDKSGLPSDRFFAERPEGSVSTLKIQRTQQEDSAVYLCASSPPQQSYEQYFGPGTRLTVT.

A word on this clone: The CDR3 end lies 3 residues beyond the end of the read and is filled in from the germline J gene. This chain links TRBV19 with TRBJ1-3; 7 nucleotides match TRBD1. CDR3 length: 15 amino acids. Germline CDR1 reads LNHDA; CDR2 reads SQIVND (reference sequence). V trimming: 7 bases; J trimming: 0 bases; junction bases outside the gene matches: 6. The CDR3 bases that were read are TGTGCCAGTACCGTTACAGGGGTCTCTGGAAACACC. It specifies CASTVTGVSGNT. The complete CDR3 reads CASTVTGVSGNTIYF.

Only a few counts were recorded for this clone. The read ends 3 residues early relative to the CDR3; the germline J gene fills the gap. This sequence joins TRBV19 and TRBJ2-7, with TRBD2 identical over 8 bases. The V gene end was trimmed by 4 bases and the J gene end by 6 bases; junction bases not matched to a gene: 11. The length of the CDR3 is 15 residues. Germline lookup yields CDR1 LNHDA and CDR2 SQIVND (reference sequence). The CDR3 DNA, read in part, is TGTGCCAGTAGTACCACGGGGGGGGGCAGAAGCGAG. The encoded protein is CASSTTGGGRSE. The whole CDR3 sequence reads CASSTTGGGRSEQYF.

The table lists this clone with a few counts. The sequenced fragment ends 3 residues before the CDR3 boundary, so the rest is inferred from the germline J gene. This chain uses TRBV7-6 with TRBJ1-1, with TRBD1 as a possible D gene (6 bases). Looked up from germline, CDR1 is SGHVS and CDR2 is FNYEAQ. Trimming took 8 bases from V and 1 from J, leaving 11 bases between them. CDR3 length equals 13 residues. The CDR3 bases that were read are TGTGCCAGCGCCGAGGGGGAGAACACTGAA. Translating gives CASAEGENTE. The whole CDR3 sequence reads CASAEGENTEAFF.

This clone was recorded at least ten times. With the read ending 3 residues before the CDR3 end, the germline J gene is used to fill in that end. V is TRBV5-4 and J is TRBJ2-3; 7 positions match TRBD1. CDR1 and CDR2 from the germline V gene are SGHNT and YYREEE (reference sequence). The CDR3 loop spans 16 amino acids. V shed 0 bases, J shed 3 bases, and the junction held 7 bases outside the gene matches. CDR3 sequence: CASSLDLSGGTDTQYF. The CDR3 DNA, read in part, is TGTGCCAGCAGCTTGGATCTGTCAGGGGGAACAGATACG. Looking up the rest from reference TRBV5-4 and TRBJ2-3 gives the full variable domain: ETGVTQSPTHLIKTRGQQVTLRCSSQSGHNTVSWYQQALGQGPQFIFQYYREEENGRGNFPPRFSGLQFPNYSSELNVNALELDDSALYLCASSLDLSGGTDTQYFGPGTRLTVL.

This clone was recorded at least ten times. CDR3 protein: CASSVAGDYGYTF. CDR3 DNA (partial): TGTGCCAGCAGTGTGGCAGGGGACTATGGC. The chain joins TRBV6-1 to TRBJ1-2, with D possibly TRBD1 on 6 matching bases. The read terminates 3 residues ahead of where the CDR3 ends, so the germline J gene completes it. Germline CDR1 and CDR2: MNHNS and SASEGT. This CDR3 has 13 amino acids. Between the trimmed V and J ends, which lost 4 bases and 3 bases, there was a span of 9 bases.

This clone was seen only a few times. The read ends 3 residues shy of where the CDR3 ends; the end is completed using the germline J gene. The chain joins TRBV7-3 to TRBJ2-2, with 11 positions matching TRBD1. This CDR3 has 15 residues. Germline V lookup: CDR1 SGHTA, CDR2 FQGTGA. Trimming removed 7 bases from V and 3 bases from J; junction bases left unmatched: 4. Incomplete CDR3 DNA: TGTGCCAGCAACACGGGACAGGGGGACACCGGGGAG. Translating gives CASNTGQGDTGE. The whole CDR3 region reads CASNTGQGDTGELFF.

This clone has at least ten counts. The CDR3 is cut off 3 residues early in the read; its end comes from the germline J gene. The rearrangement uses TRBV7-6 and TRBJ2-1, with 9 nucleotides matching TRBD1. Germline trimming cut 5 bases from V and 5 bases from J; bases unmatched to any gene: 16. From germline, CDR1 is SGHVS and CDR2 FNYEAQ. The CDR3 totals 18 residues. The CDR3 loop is CASSPVPGQGQGDNEQFF. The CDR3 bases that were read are TGTGCCAGCAGCCCCGTCCCGGGACAGGGACAAGGGGACAATGAG.

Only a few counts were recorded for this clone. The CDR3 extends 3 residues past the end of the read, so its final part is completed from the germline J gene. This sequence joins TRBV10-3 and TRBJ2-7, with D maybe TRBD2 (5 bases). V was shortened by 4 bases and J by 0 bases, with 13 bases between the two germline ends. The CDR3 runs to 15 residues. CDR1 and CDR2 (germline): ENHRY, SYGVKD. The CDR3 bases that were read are TGTGCCATCAGTGGGGTAGTAGCGAACTCCTACGAG. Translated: CAISGVVANSYE. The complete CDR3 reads CAISGVVANSYEQYF.

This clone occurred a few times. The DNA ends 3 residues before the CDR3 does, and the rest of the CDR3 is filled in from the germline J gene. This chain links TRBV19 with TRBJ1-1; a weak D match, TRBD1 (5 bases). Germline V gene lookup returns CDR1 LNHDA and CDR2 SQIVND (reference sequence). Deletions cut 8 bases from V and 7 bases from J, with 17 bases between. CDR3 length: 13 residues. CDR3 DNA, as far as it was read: TGTGCCAGTCTCAGGGATTATGCACATGAA. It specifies CASLRDYAHE. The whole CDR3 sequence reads CASLRDYAHEAFF.

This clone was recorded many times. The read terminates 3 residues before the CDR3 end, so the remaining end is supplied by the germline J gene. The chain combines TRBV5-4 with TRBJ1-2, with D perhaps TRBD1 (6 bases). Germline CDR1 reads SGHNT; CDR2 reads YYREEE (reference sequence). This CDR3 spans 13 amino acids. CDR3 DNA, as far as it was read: TGTGCCAGCAGCCCTTGGGGGGGCGCAGGC. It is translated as CASSPWGGAG. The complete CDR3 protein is CASSPWGGAGYTF.

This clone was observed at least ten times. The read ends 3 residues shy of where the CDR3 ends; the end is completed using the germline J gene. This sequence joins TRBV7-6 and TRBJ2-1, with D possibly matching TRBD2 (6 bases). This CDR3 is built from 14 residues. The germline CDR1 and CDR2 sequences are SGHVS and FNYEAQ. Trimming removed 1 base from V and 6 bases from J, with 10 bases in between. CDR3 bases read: TGTGCCAGCAGCTTAGGGGAGACTAGCAATGAG. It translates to CASSLGETSNE. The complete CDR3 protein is CASSLGETSNEQFF.

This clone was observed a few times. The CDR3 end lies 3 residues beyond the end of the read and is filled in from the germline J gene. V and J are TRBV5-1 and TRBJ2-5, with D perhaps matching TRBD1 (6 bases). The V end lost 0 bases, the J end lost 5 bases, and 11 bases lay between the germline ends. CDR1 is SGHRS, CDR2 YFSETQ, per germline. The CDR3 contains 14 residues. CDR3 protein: CASSLGPQGETQYF. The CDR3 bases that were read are TGCGCCAGCAGCTTGGGCCCACAGGGTGAGACC.

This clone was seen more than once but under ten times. Here the CDR3 reads CAWSEYLGQGLFF. The sequenced part of the CDR3 DNA is TGTGCCTGGAGCGAATACCTCGGACAGGGG. The gene calls are TRBV30 and TRBJ2-2; 8 nucleotides line up with TRBD1. The CDR3 extends 3 residues past the end of the read, so its final part is completed from the germline J gene. CDR1 and CDR2 (germline): GTSNPN, SVGIG (reference sequence). The CDR3 contains 13 residues.

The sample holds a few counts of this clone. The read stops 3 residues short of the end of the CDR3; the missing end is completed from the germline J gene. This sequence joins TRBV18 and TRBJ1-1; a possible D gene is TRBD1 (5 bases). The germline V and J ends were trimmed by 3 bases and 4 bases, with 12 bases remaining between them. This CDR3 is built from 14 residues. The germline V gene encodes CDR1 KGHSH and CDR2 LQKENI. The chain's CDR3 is CASSPRPRGTEAFF. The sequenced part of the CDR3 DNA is TGTGCCAGCTCACCCAGACCGAGGGGCACTGAA.

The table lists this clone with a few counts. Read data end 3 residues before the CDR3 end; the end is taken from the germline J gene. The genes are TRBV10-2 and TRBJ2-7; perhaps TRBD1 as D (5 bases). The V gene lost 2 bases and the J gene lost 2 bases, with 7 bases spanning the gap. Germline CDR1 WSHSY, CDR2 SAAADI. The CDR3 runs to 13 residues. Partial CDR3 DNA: TGCGCCAGCAGTGAGAGGGGCCCCTACGAG. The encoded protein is CASSERGPYE. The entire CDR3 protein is CASSERGPYEQYF.

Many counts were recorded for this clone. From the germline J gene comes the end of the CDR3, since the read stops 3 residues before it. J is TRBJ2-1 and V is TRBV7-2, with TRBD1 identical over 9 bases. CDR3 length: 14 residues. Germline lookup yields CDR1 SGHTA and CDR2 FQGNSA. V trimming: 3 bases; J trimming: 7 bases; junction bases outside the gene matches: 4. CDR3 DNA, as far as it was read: TGTGCCAGCAGCTTGGGACAGGGTGTGAATGAG. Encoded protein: CASSLGQGVNE. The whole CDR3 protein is CASSLGQGVNEQFF. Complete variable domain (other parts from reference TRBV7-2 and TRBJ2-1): GAGVSQSPSNKVTEKGKDVELRCDPISGHTALYWYRQSLGQGLEFLIYFQGNSAPDKSGLPSDRFSAERTGGSVSTLTIQRTQQEDSAVYLCASSLGQGVNEQFFGPGTRLTVL.